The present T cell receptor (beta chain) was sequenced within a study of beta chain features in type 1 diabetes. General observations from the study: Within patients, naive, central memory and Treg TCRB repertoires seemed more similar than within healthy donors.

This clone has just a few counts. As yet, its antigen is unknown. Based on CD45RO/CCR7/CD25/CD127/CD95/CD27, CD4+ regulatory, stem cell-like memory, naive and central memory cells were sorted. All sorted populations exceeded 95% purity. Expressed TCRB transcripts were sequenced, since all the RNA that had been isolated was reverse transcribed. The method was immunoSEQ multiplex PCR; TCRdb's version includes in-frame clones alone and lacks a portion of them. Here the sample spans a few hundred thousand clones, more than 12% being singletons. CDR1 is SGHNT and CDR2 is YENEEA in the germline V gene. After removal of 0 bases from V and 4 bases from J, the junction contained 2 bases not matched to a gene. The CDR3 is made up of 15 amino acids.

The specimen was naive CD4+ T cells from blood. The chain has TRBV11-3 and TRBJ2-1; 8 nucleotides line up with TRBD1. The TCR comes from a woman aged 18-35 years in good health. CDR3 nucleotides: TGTGCCAGCAGCTTAGAAGGACAGGGTTACAATGAGCAGTTCTTC. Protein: CASSLEGQGYNEQFF. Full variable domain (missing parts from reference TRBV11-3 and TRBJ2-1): EAGVVQSPRYKIIEKKQPVAFWCNPISGHNTLYWYLQNLGQGPELLIRYENEEAVDDSQLPKDRFSAERLKGVDSTLKIQPAELGDSAVYLCASSLEGQGYNEQFFGPGTRLTVL.